The 8 T cell receptor beta chains below were found in one sample sequenced in a study of CD4 T cells in relation to SARS-CoV-2 and coronaviruses. Profiled with immunoSEQ multiplex PCR; TCRdb holds only in-frame clones, not every one. The data contain about 16,000 clones, over 75% of them seen just once; the ten biggest clones take up over 8%. Antigens of these TCRs are unknown. Unexposed donor CD4+ T cells date from 2011-2018, before the COVID-19 pandemic. The cells were cultured for about ten days before CD4+ T cells were isolated. What was sequenced was CD4+ T cells from PBMCs, cultured in vitro. These receptor sequences come from a human donor in good health.

The chain combines TRBV4-2 with TRBJ2-1; TRBD2 aligns across 7 bases. The CDR3 runs 17 residues. Germline CDR1 reads LGHNA; CDR2 reads YNFKEQ. Trimming at V came to 1 base and at J to 2 bases, leaving 8 bases not matched to a gene. The DNA for the CDR3 is TGTGCCAGCAGCCAAGGGAGTCTGAGCGGGGCCTACAATGAGCAGTTCTTC. Residues: CASSQGSLSGAYNEQFF.

Only a few counts were recorded for this clone. V gene TRBV25-1 combines with J gene TRBJ2-1; 11 nucleotides align to TRBD2. The CDR3 has 15 amino acids. CDR1 and CDR2 (germline): MGHDK, SYGVNS. V trimming: 5 bases; J trimming: 5 bases; junction bases outside the gene matches: 5. This CDR3 is CASSSTSGRHNEQFF. For the CDR3, the DNA is TGTGCCAGCAGTTCAACTAGCGGGAGACACAATGAGCAGTTCTTC.

This clone turned up a few times. The chain employs TRBV3-1 (or the pseudogene TRBV3-2) and TRBJ2-5; no clear D gene. V shed 4 bases and J shed 5 bases, with 11 bases lying between them. Germline CDR1 and CDR2: LGHDT and YNNKEL (reference sequence). This CDR3 contains 13 residues. CDR3 coding DNA: TGTGCCAGCAGCCCCTCGCTCGGTGAGACCCAGTACTTC. It specifies CASSPSLGETQYF.

The J gene is TRBJ2-7, the V gene TRBV2; 12 nucleotides agree with TRBD2. V shed 6 bases and J 7 bases; nucleotides not matched to a gene: 10. The CDR3 runs to 15 residues. The germline CDR1 and CDR2 sequences are SNHLY and FYNNEI. This CDR3 reads CASRVLAGGPGEQYF. CDR3 DNA: TGTGCCAGCAGAGTACTAGCGGGAGGACCGGGAGAGCAGTACTTC.

Only one count was recorded for this clone. The chain joins TRBV2 to TRBJ1-6; 10 bases are shared with TRBD1. The CDR3 covers 17 residues. The V gene end was trimmed by 6 bases and the J gene end by 10 bases; junction bases not matched to a gene: 15. The germline CDR1 and CDR2 sequences are SNHLY and FYNNEI. In DNA form, the CDR3 reads TGTGCCAGCAGAGTCGGGACAGGGGCTTCGTTAGGGTCACCCCTCCACTTT. As protein: CASRVGTGASLGSPLHF.

In regard to this clone: The junction departs from the called germline gene at one end, perhaps through a read error. The rearrangement links TRBV12-5 to TRBJ2-7; D is unclear. This CDR3 is 14 amino acids long. The germline V gene encodes CDR1 LGHNT and CDR2 FRNRAP. Here the CDR3 DNA reads TGTGCTAGTGCCGGACCCACGTCCACTTCAGAAAGGGACTTC. This gives the protein CASAGPTSTSERDF.

The chain couples TRBV28 to TRBJ1-4; TRBD1 is a possible D gene (6 bases). V was shortened by 6 bases and J by 7 bases, with 15 bases between the two germline ends. Germline CDR1 and CDR2: MDHEN and SYDVKM. The CDR3 has 14 amino acids. The CDR3 sequence: CASRHGQMSEKLFF. The DNA for the CDR3 is TGTGCCAGCAGACACGGACAGATGAGTGAAAAACTGTTTTTT.

This clone occurred a few times. The chain employs TRBV29-1 and TRBJ2-7; D call uncertain. Germline V gene lookup returns CDR1 SQVTM and CDR2 ANQGSEA. Trimming cost V 5 bases and J 3 bases, with 14 bases left between them. The CDR3 consists of 13 residues. The CDR3 here is CSVSKDRRYEQYF. CDR3 coding DNA: TGCAGCGTTTCTAAGGACCGGCGCTACGAGCAGTACTTC.